This T cell receptor (beta chain) was identified in a study of shared clonotypes between healthy human individuals. Study results and caveats: Clonotype sharing across several donors was observed for around 4.8% of naive CD4 clonotypes. What limited the represented genetic and exposure-history diversity was the small number of donors.

A note on this clone: The antigen is not known.

The data were produced by immunoSEQ multiplex PCR, yet TCRdb's version contains in-frame clones alone and is incomplete. The data hold about 1.5 million clones, with roughly 98% observed a single time. This CDR3 has 15 amino acids. Germline values: CDR1 MNHEY, CDR2 SVGAGI. V was clipped by 8 bases and J by 0 bases, with 14 bases between them. Material: naive CD4+ T cells sorted from blood. Subset: CD45RA+ positively selected. This TCR came from a man aged 25 to 40 in good health. The V gene is TRBV6-5, the J gene TRBJ2-1; D may correspond to TRBD1 or TRBD2 (5 bases each). The CDR3 protein is CASRAPGSSYNEQFF. CDR3 coding DNA: TGTGCCAGCCGAGCTCCAGGGAGCTCCTACAATGAGCAGTTCTTC.